These 27 T cell receptor beta chains share one sample of origin, sequenced in a study of OX40 agonist ivuxolimab in advanced cancers. Using immunoSEQ multiplex PCR, the repertoire was profiled, and TCRdb retains in-frame clones only, with some absent. The sample consists of 60,000 to 65,000 clones, roughly 90% of them appearing once. The starting material was CD4+ or CD8+ T cells sorted from blood, obtained in a trial of the OX40 agonist ivuxolimab. The receptors here all came from an adult with an advanced solid tumor such as melanoma, head and neck, liver or kidney cancer.

The chain employs TRBV9 and TRBJ2-3, with D possibly TRBD1 on 5 matching bases. The CDR3 sequence is 14 residues long. V lost 0 bases and J lost 3, with 8 bases in between. CDR1 is SGDLS, CDR2 YYNGEE, per germline. As DNA, the CDR3 is TGTGCCAGCAGCGTAGGGCAGGGAACAGATACGCAGTATTTT. It translates to CASSVGQGTDTQYF. Full variable domain (outside the CDR3, taken from reference TRBV9 and TRBJ2-3): DSGVTQTPKHLITATGQRVTLRCSPRSGDLSVYWYQQSLDQGLQFLIQYYNGEERAKGNILERFSAQQFPDLHSELNLSSLELGDSALYFCASSVGQGTDTQYFGPGTRLTVL.

The gene calls are TRBV30 and TRBJ1-2; D ambiguous. CDR1 and CDR2 (germline): GTSNPN, SVGIG (reference sequence). V was clipped by 0 bases and J by 6 bases, with 11 bases between them. The CDR3 contains 13 residues. The CDR3: CAWSVSAADGYTF. CDR3 DNA sequence: TGTGCCTGGAGTGTATCGGCGGCGGATGGCTACACCTTC.

Remarks on this clone: Different DNA sequences within this sample yield the same CDR3. The CDR3 protein is CASSRQGNQPQHF. The CDR3 nucleotides read TGTGCCAGCAGCCGCCAGGGAAATCAGCCCCAGCATTTT. The chain recombines TRBV14 with TRBJ1-5; D may be TRBD1 (5 bases). Germline CDR1 and CDR2: SGHDN and FVKESK. The CDR3 has 13 amino acids. Deletions cut 4 bases from V and 4 bases from J, with 8 bases between.

This clone has only a few counts. The gene calls are TRBV7-8 and TRBJ2-1, with D hard to call. The V end was cut by 4 bases, the J end by 0 bases, with 10 bases between. CDR3 length: 15 residues. CDR1 and CDR2 (germline): SGHVS, FQNEAQ. Here the CDR3 reads CASSSRTGSYNEQFF. As DNA, the CDR3 is TGTGCCAGCAGCTCCCGAACGGGCTCCTACAATGAGCAGTTCTTC.

The chain carries TRBV30 and TRBJ1-1; a possible D gene is TRBD1 (5 bases). Germline values: CDR1 GTSNPN, CDR2 SVGIG (reference sequence). Trimming left V 8 bases short and J 6 bases short, with 16 bases between. CDR3 length equals 12 residues. CDR3 sequence: CARTGGSAEAFF. The CDR3 DNA sequence: TGTGCCCGGACGGGGGGGAGCGCTGAAGCTTTCTTT.

This chain links TRBV18 with TRBJ2-7; TRBD1 is a possible D gene (7 bases). This CDR3 comprises 14 residues. Germline-derived CDR1 and CDR2 are KGHSH and LQKENI. V was cut by 8 bases and J by 3 bases, with 17 bases left in between. CDR3 DNA sequence: TGTGCCAGCCGAGCCGCGGGACAGTTCTACGAGCAGTACTTC. Its protein product is CASRAAGQFYEQYF.

The chain carries TRBV10-1 and TRBJ2-1; 9 bases fit TRBD2. V was clipped by 5 bases and J by 7 bases; unmatched bases: 9. The CDR3 loop spans 15 amino acids. CDR1 is WNHNN, CDR2 SYGVQD, per germline (reference sequence). The DNA of the CDR3 is TGCGCCAGCAGTCGATCTCTTAGCGGGGGAAATGAGCAGTTCTTC. Amino acid sequence: CASSRSLSGGNEQFF.

The V call is TRBV19, the J call TRBJ2-1; 10 nucleotides align to TRBD2. The CDR3 has 15 residues. Germline V gene lookup returns CDR1 LNHDA and CDR2 SQIVND (reference sequence). V shed 4 bases and J 9 bases; nucleotides not matched to a gene: 9. CDR3 loop: CASSNLAGAWGEQFF. The CDR3 DNA reads as TGTGCCAGTAGTAACCTAGCGGGGGCCTGGGGTGAGCAGTTCTTC. The full variable domain, completed using reference TRBV19 and TRBJ2-1, is DGGITQSPKYLFRKEGQNVTLSCEQNLNHDAMYWYRQDPGQGLRLIYYSQIVNDFQKGDIAEGYSVSREKKESFPLTVTSAQKNPTAFYLCASSNLAGAWGEQFFGPGTRLTVL.

This chain connects TRBV7-9 to TRBJ1-2, with TRBD1 matching over 10 bases. V trimming: 3 bases; J trimming: 7 bases; junction bases outside the gene matches: 5. Per germline, CDR1 SEHNR and CDR2 FQNEAQ (reference sequence). The CDR3 is 14 amino acids. CDR3 amino acids: CASSFTDRGGGYTF. Here the CDR3 DNA reads TGTGCCAGCAGCTTTACGGACAGGGGGGGTGGCTACACCTTC.

V is TRBV12-5 and J is TRBJ2-7, with D perhaps TRBD1 or TRBD2 (7 bases each). V was shortened by 0 bases and J by 4 bases, with 13 bases between the two germline ends. In germline, CDR1 is LGHNT, CDR2 FRNRAP. The CDR3 length is 15 residues. The chain's CDR3 is CASGLVQGTKYEQYF. CDR3 coding DNA: TGTGCTAGTGGTTTGGTACAGGGGACTAAATACGAGCAGTACTTC.

In DNA form, the CDR3 reads TGCGCCAGCAGCAAAGGGATGAGCAGGGGGCTCTATGGCTACACCTTC. Its protein is CASSKGMSRGLYGYTF. The V and J genes are TRBV5-1 and TRBJ1-2; 8 bases are a match to TRBD1. Trimming cost V 4 bases and J 4 bases; bases outside gene matches: 12. The CDR3 runs to 16 residues. The V gene's germline CDR1 is SGHRS and CDR2 YFSETQ.

This chain connects TRBV15 to TRBJ1-3; a possible D gene is TRBD1 (6 bases). CDR1 and CDR2 from the germline V gene are LNHNV and YYDKDF (reference sequence). This CDR3 has 15 residues. With 5 bases removed from V and 4 bases from J, the gap between germline ends came to 15 bases. The CDR3 DNA sequence: TGTGCCACCAGCCTGCTACCCGGGACAGGAAACACCATATATTTT. Its protein is CATSLLPGTGNTIYF.

The genes are TRBV10-3 and TRBJ1-2; no clear D. V was shortened by 2 bases and J by 8 bases, with 12 bases between the two germline ends. From germline, CDR1 is ENHRY and CDR2 SYGVKD. The CDR3 loop spans 13 amino acids. CDR3 residues: CAISEGARRGYTF. CDR3 in DNA: TGTGCCATCAGTGAGGGCGCCCGCCGGGGCTACACCTTC.

This chain links TRBV11-2 with TRBJ2-1, with D possibly TRBD1 on 6 matching bases. Germline V CDR1 and CDR2: SGHAT, FQNNGV. V lost 5 bases to trimming and J lost 5 bases, with 16 bases between them. CDR3 length equals 15 residues. The CDR3 nucleotides are TGTGCCAGCAGCCTGTCCGGGACATACGACAATGAGCAGTTCTTC. Translation: CASSLSGTYDNEQFF.

This clone was recorded once. This chain joins TRBV19 and TRBJ2-7; D might be TRBD2 (6 bases). This CDR3 has 13 amino acids. The germline V gene has CDR1 LNHDA and CDR2 SQIVND (reference sequence). Trimming cost V 7 bases and J 3 bases, with 13 bases left between them. The CDR3 loop reads CASTAGPNYEQYF. In DNA, the CDR3 is TGTGCCAGTACCGCGGGGCCCAACTACGAGCAGTACTTC. Using reference TRBV19 and TRBJ2-7 for the parts outside the CDR3, the full variable domain is DGGITQSPKYLFRKEGQNVTLSCEQNLNHDAMYWYRQDPGQGLRLIYYSQIVNDFQKGDIAEGYSVSREKKESFPLTVTSAQKNPTAFYLCASTAGPNYEQYFGPGTRLTVT.

The V call is TRBV6-5, the J call TRBJ2-5; D is uncertain. Germline CDR1 MNHEY, CDR2 SVGAGI. The CDR3 consists of 11 residues. Trimming shortened V by 6 bases and J by 3 bases, and 5 bases separated the two germline ends. The CDR3 DNA reads TGTGCCAGCAGCCGGAAAGAGACCCAGTACTTC. Protein: CASSRKETQYF.

Of note for this clone: At one of its ends the junction is not consistent with the germline gene, which may arise from a read error. J is TRBJ2-7 and V is TRBV7-7, with D unresolved. CDR3 length equals 13 residues. Germline CDR1 is SSHAT and CDR2 is FNYEAQ (reference sequence). CDR3 in amino acids: CASSATSTTEQYF. DNA of the CDR3: TGTGCTAGCAGCGCGACCAGTACTACCGAGCAGTACTTC.

The chain has TRBV6-5 and TRBJ2-2; D unresolved. V dropped 2 bases and J dropped 4 bases, with 8 bases sitting between them. CDR1 MNHEY and CDR2 SVGAGI come from the germline V gene. CDR3 length: 14 residues. DNA for the CDR3: TGTGCCAGCAGTTACCGGCCGGTCACCGGGGAGCTGTTTTTT. Residues: CASSYRPVTGELFF.

The V and J genes are TRBV9 and TRBJ1-2; D is unresolved. The germline gives CDR1 SGDLS, CDR2 YYNGEE. Trimming removed 4 bases from V and 7 bases from J, with 14 bases in between. CDR3 length: 13 amino acids. The CDR3 spells CASSFEGRSGYTF. CDR3 in DNA: TGTGCCAGCAGCTTTGAGGGAAGGAGTGGCTACACCTTC.

This clone has just a few counts. V usage is TRBV5-5 and J usage is TRBJ1-3, with TRBD1 matching over 7 bases. The trim removed 3 bases at V and 8 bases at J, leaving 2 bases unmatched. CDR1 and CDR2 from the germline V gene are SGHKS and YYEKEE (reference sequence). This CDR3 spans 12 amino acids. CDR3 sequence reads: CASSSQGYTIYF. CDR3 DNA: TGTGCCAGCAGCTCACAGGGGTACACCATATATTTT.

This chain links TRBV5-1 with TRBJ2-1; 10 nucleotides line up with TRBD2. After removal of 0 bases from V and 5 bases from J, the junction contained 5 bases not matched to a gene. CDR1 is SGHRS, CDR2 YFSETQ, per germline. The CDR3 loop spans 16 amino acids. The CDR3 coding sequence is TGCGCCAGCAGCTTGGTAGCGGGGGGATCGAACAATGAGCAGTTCTTC. Translated: CASSLVAGGSNNEQFF.

The CDR3 nucleotides are TGTGCCAGCAGTGCCCGGGTGTCCACTAGCAATCAGCCCCAGCATTTT. It codes for CASSARVSTSNQPQHF. This rearrangement joins TRBV6-6 to TRBJ1-5, with unresolved D. V gave up 5 bases and J gave up 0 bases, with 14 bases separating them. Germline loops: CDR1 MNHNY, CDR2 SVGAGI (reference sequence). The CDR3 contains 16 residues.

The rearrangement joins TRBV7-9 to TRBJ2-7; 8 bases agree with TRBD1. This CDR3 has 13 residues. V shed 2 bases and J 3 bases; nucleotides not matched to a gene: 0. Germline CDR1 reads SEHNR; CDR2 reads FQNEAQ (reference sequence). This CDR3 is CASSLTGGYEQYF. CDR3 in DNA: TGTGCCAGCAGCTTAACAGGGGGCTACGAGCAGTACTTC. The full variable domain, rest sourced from reference TRBV7-9 and TRBJ2-7, is DTGVSQNPRHKITKRGQNVTFRCDPISEHNRLYWYRQTLGQGPEFLTYFQNEAQLEKSRLLSDRFSAERPKGSFSTLEIQRTEQGDSAMYLCASSLTGGYEQYFGPGTRLTVT.

J is TRBJ2-3 and V is TRBV11-3; 7 bases line up with TRBD2. V gave up 0 bases and J gave up 6 bases; unmatched junction bases: 0. Per germline, CDR1 SGHNT and CDR2 YENEEA. There are 13 residues in the CDR3. CDR3 region: CASSLDSGDTQYF. The CDR3 nucleotides are TGTGCCAGCAGCTTAGATAGCGGGGATACGCAGTATTTT.

The chain uses TRBV10-2 and TRBJ2-7; D call uncertain. Trimming removed 4 bases from V and 0 bases from J, with 7 bases in between. Germline CDR1 WSHSY, CDR2 SAAADI. The CDR3 is made up of 13 amino acids. CDR3 coding DNA: TGCGCCAGCAGTGCCCTCGCCTCCTACGAGCAGTACTTC. It specifies CASSALASYEQYF.

J is TRBJ2-5 and V is TRBV5-4; D uncertain. The CDR3 covers 14 residues. Germline loops: CDR1 SGHNT, CDR2 YYREEE (reference sequence). V was shortened by 2 bases and J by 5 bases, with 13 bases between the two germline ends. The CDR3 protein is CASSLGRARETQYF. The DNA for the CDR3 is TGTGCCAGCAGCTTAGGTAGGGCGCGGGAGACCCAGTACTTC.

The rearrangement links TRBV5-1 to TRBJ1-2; D gene unclear. The CDR3 has 14 amino acids. The V and J ends lost 6 bases and 2 bases respectively, with 14 bases between them. The germline V gene has CDR1 SGHRS and CDR2 YFSETQ. CDR3 nucleotide sequence: TGCGCCAGCAAAGAATCTCCGGGGAACTATGGCTACACCTTC. Its protein is CASKESPGNYGYTF.